The 15 T cell receptor beta chains in this list originate from one sample, sequenced in a study of cytomegalovirus exposure and HLA in healthy donors. Assay: immunoSEQ multiplex PCR; the TCRdb copy retains only in-frame clones and omits some. Among some 180,000 clones listed, around nine tenths were seen once. Material: PBMCs. These receptors all come from a man aged 30 to 45 in good health and CMV-seropositive.

The genes are TRBV5-8 and TRBJ2-7, with D maybe TRBD1 (5 bases). This CDR3 has 15 amino acids. Per the germline V gene, CDR1 is SGHTS and CDR2 is YDEGEE. V was pared by 0 bases and J by 6 bases, with 16 bases between. CDR3 nucleotide sequence: TGTGCCAGCAGCTTGGAATTAGTGCAGGGAACCGAGCAGTACTTC. Residues: CASSLELVQGTEQYF.

The chain carries TRBV7-2 and TRBJ2-6, with unresolved D. The CDR3 contains 15 residues. Trimming removed 2 bases at V and 8 bases at J, with 13 bases between. Germline CDR1 and CDR2: SGHTA and FQGNSA. The CDR3 here is CASSLPRRASNVLTF. Written as DNA, the CDR3 is TGTGCCAGCAGCTTACCCCGACGGGCGTCCAACGTCCTGACTTTC.

This sequence joins TRBV28 and TRBJ2-1; tentatively, D is TRBD2 (7 bases). The germline V gene has CDR1 MDHEN and CDR2 SYDVKM. CDR3 length: 11 residues. Trimming pared 11 bases from V and 15 bases from J, leaving 20 bases between. The CDR3 loop is CASSGRGARFF. The CDR3 nucleotides are TGTGCCTCCTCGGGGAGGGGGGCGCGGTTCTTC.

This clone showed up just once. The chain employs TRBV11-3 and TRBJ2-2, with D possibly matching TRBD1 (6 bases). Trimming shortened V by 4 bases and J by 6 bases, and 15 bases separated the two germline ends. From germline, CDR1 is SGHNT and CDR2 YENEEA. The CDR3 is 15 residues long. CDR3 DNA: TGTGCCAGCAGCTACTCTACAGGGTTCGCCGGGGAGCTGTTTTTT. Its translation: CASSYSTGFAGELFF.

This chain links TRBV9 with TRBJ2-5; TRBD2 agrees at 10 bases. CDR1 is SGDLS, CDR2 YYNGEE, per germline. J was trimmed by 5 bases and V by 3 bases; bases with no gene match: 7. The CDR3 contains 15 residues. CDR3 protein: CASSASGTSDETQYF. The CDR3 DNA reads as TGTGCCAGCAGCGCGTCCGGGACTAGCGACGAGACCCAGTACTTC.

The chain combines TRBV27 with TRBJ1-4, with no clear D. CDR1 and CDR2 from the germline V gene are MNHEY and SMNVEV (reference sequence). This CDR3 contains 15 residues. V dropped 2 bases and J dropped 4 bases, with 11 bases sitting between them. DNA of the CDR3: TGTGCCAGCAGTTTACAGGAAAGTCATAATGAAAAACTGTTTTTT. Protein sequence: CASSLQESHNEKLFF.

The V and J genes are TRBV29-1 and TRBJ2-2; perhaps D is TRBD1 or TRBD2 (5 bases each). The V end lost 4 bases, the J end lost 3 bases, and 12 bases lay between the germline ends. CDR1 is SQVTM and CDR2 is ANQGSEA in the germline V gene. The CDR3 is 14 amino acids. CDR3: CSVVEGSDTGELFF. The CDR3 DNA is TGCAGCGTTGTAGAGGGGTCCGACACCGGGGAGCTGTTTTTT.

This rearrangement joins TRBV6-1 to TRBJ1-2, with TRBD1 matching over 12 bases. V lost 6 bases and J lost 7; bases outside the gene matches: 6. The CDR3 has 14 residues. Germline CDR1 MNHNS, CDR2 SASEGT. CDR3 sequence: CASSQGQGAGGYTF. Here the CDR3 DNA reads TGTGCCAGCAGCCAGGGACAGGGGGCAGGTGGCTACACCTTC.

V is TRBV25-1 and J is TRBJ2-5; 8 bases align to TRBD1. Per germline, CDR1 MGHDK and CDR2 SYGVNS. V shed 7 bases and J 6 bases; nucleotides not matched to a gene: 7. CDR3 length: 13 amino acids. CDR3 coding DNA: TGTGCCAGCACATTTCAGGGGGCTCAGACCCAGTACTTC. Protein sequence: CASTFQGAQTQYF.

The rearrangement uses TRBV6-5 and TRBJ1-2; D unclear. Trimming took 0 bases from V and 4 from J, leaving 6 bases between them. This CDR3 is 13 amino acids long. CDR1 is MNHEY, CDR2 SVGAGI, per germline. This CDR3 reads CASSYSGIYGYTF. In DNA, the CDR3 is TGTGCCAGCAGTTACTCAGGAATCTATGGCTACACCTTC.

The V call is TRBV2, the J call TRBJ1-2; 10 bases map to TRBD1. With 7 bases clipped from V and 4 bases from J, the junction kept 9 bases outside the gene matches. The CDR3 covers 15 residues. Germline CDR1 and CDR2: SNHLY and FYNNEI. The CDR3, as DNA: TGTGCCAGCATGCCGGGGACAGGGGCTTCCTATGGCTACACCTTC. Translated, it gives CASMPGTGASYGYTF.

The chain is built from TRBV18 and TRBJ2-2, with 11 bases that match TRBD1. In germline, CDR1 is KGHSH, CDR2 LQKENI. The CDR3 sequence is 16 residues long. Germline trimming cut 3 bases from V and 4 bases from J; bases unmatched to any gene: 4. CDR3 region: CASSPPGQGGTGELFF. Written as DNA, the CDR3 is TGTGCCAGCTCACCTCCGGGACAGGGGGGCACCGGGGAGCTGTTTTTT. The variable domain in full, with the rest retrieved from reference TRBV18 and TRBJ2-2, is NAGVMQNPRHLVRRRGQEARLRCSPMKGHSHVYWYRQLPEEGLKFMVYLQKENIIDESGMPKERFSAEFPKEGPSILRIQQVVRGDSAAYFCASSPPGQGGTGELFFGEGSRLTVL.

In the case of this clone: A junction end diverges from the germline sequence, so it may reflect a read error. The rearrangement uses TRBV5-1 and TRBJ2-7; 9 bases fit TRBD1. Germline CDR1 is SGHRS and CDR2 is YFSETQ. This CDR3 spans 13 amino acids. The CDR3 DNA sequence: TGCGCCAGCACCTTGACAGGGGGCTACGAGCAGTACTTC. It translates to CASTLTGGYEQYF.

The genes are TRBV19 and TRBJ1-6; D gene uncertain. V lost 3 bases, J lost 6 bases, and 12 bases lay in between. CDR3 length: 15 residues. Germline-derived CDR1 and CDR2 are LNHDA and SQIVND (reference sequence). The CDR3 bases are TGTGCCAGTAGTATCAGCGTCCAAGTTAATTCACCCCTCCACTTT. Its translation is CASSISVQVNSPLHF. Full variable domain (remainder filled in from reference TRBV19 and TRBJ1-6): DGGITQSPKYLFRKEGQNVTLSCEQNLNHDAMYWYRQDPGQGLRLIYYSQIVNDFQKGDIAEGYSVSREKKESFPLTVTSAQKNPTAFYLCASSISVQVNSPLHFGNGTRLTVT.

This clone was seen a handful of times. The V and J genes are TRBV7-7 and TRBJ2-2, with 10 bases matching TRBD2. There are 17 residues in the CDR3. Germline CDR1 reads SSHAT; CDR2 reads FNYEAQ (reference sequence). V trimming: 5 bases; J trimming: 3 bases; junction bases outside the gene matches: 9. For the CDR3, the DNA is TGTGCCAGCAGCGAAGGTAGCGGGGGGTCCTACACCGGGGAGCTGTTTTTT. The encoded protein is CASSEGSGGSYTGELFF.